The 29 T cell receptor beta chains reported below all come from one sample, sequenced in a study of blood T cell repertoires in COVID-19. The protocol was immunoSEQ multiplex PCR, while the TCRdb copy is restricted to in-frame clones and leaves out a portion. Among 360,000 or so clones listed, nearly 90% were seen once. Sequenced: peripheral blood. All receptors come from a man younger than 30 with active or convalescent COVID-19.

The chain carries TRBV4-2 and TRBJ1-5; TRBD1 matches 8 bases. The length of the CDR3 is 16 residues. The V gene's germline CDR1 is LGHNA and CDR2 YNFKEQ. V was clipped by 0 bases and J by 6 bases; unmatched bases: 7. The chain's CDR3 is CASSQDPQGAGQPQHF. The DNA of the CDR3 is TGTGCCAGCAGCCAAGATCCTCAGGGGGCGGGTCAGCCCCAGCATTTT.

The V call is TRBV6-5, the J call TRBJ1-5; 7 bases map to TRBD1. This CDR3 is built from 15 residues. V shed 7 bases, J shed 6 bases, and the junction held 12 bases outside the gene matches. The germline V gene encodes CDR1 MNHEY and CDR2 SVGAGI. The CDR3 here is CASTIQGSSFQPQHF. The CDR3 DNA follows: TGTGCCAGCACCATACAGGGGAGTAGTTTTCAGCCCCAGCATTTT.

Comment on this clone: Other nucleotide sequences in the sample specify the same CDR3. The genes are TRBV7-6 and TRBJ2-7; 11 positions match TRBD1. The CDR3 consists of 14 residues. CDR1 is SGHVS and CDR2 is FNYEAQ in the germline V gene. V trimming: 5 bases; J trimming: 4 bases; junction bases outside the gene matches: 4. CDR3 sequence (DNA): TGTGCCAGCAGCCTAGGACAGGGGGCTTACGAGCAGTACTTC. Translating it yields CASSLGQGAYEQYF.

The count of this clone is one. As DNA, the CDR3 is TGTGCCAGTAGTATGACTAGCGGGGGGGCATGGCAAGAGACCCAGTACTTC. It is translated as CASSMTSGGAWQETQYF. The chain has TRBV19 and TRBJ2-5; 14 positions match TRBD2. V shed 3 bases, J shed 2 bases, and the junction held 5 bases outside the gene matches. CDR3 length: 17 amino acids. Germline CDR1 reads LNHDA; CDR2 reads SQIVND (reference sequence).

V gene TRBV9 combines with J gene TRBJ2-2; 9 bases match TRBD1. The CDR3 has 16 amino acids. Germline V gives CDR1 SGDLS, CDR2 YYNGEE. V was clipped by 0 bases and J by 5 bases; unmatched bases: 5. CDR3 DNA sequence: TGTGCCAGCAGCGTAGTCGGGACAGGGAGGACCGGGGAGCTGTTTTTT. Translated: CASSVVGTGRTGELFF.

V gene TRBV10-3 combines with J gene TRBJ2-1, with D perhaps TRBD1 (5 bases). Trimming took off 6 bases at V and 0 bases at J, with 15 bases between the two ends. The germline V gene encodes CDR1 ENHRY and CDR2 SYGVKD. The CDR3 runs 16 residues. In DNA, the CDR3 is TGTGCCATCAGAGCACAGGAACCGAGCTCCTACAATGAGCAGTTCTTC. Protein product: CAIRAQEPSSYNEQFF.

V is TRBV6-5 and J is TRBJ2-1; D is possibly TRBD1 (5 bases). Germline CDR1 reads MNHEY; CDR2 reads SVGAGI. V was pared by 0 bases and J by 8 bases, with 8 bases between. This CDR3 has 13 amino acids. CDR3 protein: CASSYSREDEQFF. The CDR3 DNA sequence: TGTGCCAGCAGTTACTCCAGGGAAGATGAGCAGTTCTTC.

CDR3 sequence: CASSESVNTEAFF. In DNA, the CDR3 is TGTGCCAGCAGTGAGTCTGTTAACACTGAAGCTTTCTTT. This chain uses TRBV6-4 with TRBJ1-1; D not certain. The V and J ends lost 3 bases and 2 bases respectively, with 7 bases between them. The V gene's germline CDR1 is MRHNA and CDR2 SNTAGT. The CDR3 runs 13 residues.

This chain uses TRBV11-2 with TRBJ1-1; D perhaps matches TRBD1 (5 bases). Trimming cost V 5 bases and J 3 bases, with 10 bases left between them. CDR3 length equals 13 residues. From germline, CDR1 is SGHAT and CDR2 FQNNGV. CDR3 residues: CASSLAGDTEAFF. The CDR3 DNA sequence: TGTGCCAGCAGCCTTGCGGGGGACACTGAAGCTTTCTTT.

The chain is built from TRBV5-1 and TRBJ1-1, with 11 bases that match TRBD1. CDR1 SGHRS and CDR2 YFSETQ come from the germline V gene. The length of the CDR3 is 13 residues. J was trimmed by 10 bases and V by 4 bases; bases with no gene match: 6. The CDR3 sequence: CASSLRDRGVAFF. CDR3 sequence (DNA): TGCGCCAGCAGCCTCCGGGACAGGGGGGTAGCTTTCTTT.

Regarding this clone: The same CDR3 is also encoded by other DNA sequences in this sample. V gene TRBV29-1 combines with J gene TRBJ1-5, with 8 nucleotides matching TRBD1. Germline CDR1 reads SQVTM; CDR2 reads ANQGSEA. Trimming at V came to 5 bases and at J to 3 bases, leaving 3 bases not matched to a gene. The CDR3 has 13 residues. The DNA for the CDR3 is TGCAGCGTTTTGGACAGGGACAATCAGCCCCAGCATTTT. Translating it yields CSVLDRDNQPQHF.

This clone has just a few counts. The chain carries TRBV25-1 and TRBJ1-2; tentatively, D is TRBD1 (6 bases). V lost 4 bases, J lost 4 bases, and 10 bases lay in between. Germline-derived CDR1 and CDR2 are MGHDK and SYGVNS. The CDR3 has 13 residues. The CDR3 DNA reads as TGTGCCAGCAGTGTGGCAGGGGTCTATGGCTACACCTTC. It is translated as CASSVAGVYGYTF.

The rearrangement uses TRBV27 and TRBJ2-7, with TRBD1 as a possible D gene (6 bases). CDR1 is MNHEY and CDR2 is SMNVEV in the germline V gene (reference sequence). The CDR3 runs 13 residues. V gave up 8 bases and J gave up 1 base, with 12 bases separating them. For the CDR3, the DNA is TGTGCCAGCTTCGGACAGAATTCCTACGAGCAGTACTTC. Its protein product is CASFGQNSYEQYF.

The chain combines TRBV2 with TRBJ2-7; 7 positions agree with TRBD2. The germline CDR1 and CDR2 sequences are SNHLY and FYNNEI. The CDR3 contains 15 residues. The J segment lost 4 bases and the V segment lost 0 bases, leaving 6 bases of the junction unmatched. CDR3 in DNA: TGTGCCAGCAGTGAAGCGGTGGGAGGGTGGTACGAGCAGTACTTC. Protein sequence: CASSEAVGGWYEQYF. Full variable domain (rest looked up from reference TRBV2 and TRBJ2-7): EPEVTQTPSHQVTQMGQEVILRCVPISNHLYFYWYRQILGQKVEFLVSFYNNEISEKSEIFDDQFSVERPDGSNFTLKIRSTKLEDSAMYFCASSEAVGGWYEQYFGPGTRLTVT.

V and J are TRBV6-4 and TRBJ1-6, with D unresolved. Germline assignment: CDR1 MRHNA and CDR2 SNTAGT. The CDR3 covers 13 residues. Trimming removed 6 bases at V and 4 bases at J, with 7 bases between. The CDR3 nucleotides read TGTGCCAGCAGGGGAGGGTATAATTCACCCCTCCACTTT. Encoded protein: CASRGGYNSPLHF.

CDR3 nucleotides: TGTGCCAGCAGTTCCGCGGGTCTACCCTACAATGAGCAGTTCTTC. It yields the protein CASSSAGLPYNEQFF. The rearrangement joins TRBV28 to TRBJ2-1; the D gene is possibly TRBD2 (5 bases). The CDR3 sequence is 15 residues long. V was trimmed by 4 bases and J by 2 bases, leaving 12 bases between them. The germline V gene has CDR1 MDHEN and CDR2 SYDVKM. Based on the CDR3 plus reference TRBV28 and TRBJ2-1, the full variable domain is DVKVTQSSRYLVKRTGEKVFLECVQDMDHENMFWYRQDPGLGLRLIYFSYDVKMKEKGDIPEGYSVSREKKERFSLILESASTNQTSMYLCASSSAGLPYNEQFFGPGTRLTVL.

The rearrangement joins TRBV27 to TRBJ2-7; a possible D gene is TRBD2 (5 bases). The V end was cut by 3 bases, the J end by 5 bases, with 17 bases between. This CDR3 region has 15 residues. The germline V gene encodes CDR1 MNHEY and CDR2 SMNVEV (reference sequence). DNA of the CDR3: TGTGCCAGCAGTTTGTCCGCGGGCTTGTCCCACGAGCAGTACTTC. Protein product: CASSLSAGLSHEQYF.

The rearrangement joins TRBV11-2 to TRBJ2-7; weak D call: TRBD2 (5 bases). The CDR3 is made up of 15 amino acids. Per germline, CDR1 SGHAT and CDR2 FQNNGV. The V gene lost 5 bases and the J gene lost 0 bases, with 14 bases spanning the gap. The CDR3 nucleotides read TGTGCCAGCAGCCCCGAAACCGACTACTCCTACGAGCAGTACTTC. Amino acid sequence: CASSPETDYSYEQYF.

CDR3 nucleotide sequence: TGTGCCAGCGGGGTGGAGGGTAACTACGAGCAGTACTTC. It translates to CASGVEGNYEQYF. The V and J genes are TRBV6-5 and TRBJ2-7; possibly TRBD2 for D (6 bases). V was clipped by 8 bases and J by 3 bases, with 14 bases between them. Germline CDR1 MNHEY, CDR2 SVGAGI. CDR3 length equals 13 residues.

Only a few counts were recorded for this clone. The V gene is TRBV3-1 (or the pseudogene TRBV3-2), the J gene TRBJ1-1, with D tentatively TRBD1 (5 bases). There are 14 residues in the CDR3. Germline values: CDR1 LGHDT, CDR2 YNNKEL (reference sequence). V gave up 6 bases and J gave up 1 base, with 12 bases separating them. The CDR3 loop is CASRHDRKNTEAFF. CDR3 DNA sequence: TGTGCCAGCAGACACGACAGAAAGAACACTGAAGCTTTCTTT.

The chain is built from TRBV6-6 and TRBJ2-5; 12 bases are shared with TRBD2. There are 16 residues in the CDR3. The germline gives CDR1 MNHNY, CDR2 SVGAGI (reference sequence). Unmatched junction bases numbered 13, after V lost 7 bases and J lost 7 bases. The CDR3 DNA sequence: TGTGCCAGCAAGTGGACTAGCGGGGAGGGGGCCGGGACCCAGTACTTC. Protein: CASKWTSGEGAGTQYF.

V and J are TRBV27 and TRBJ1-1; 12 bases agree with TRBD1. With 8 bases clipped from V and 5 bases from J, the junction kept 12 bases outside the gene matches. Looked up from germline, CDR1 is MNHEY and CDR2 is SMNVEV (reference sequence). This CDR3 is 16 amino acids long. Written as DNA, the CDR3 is TGTGCCAGCGCCTCCGGGACAGGGGGCTTTAAGACTGAAGCTTTCTTT. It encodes CASASGTGGFKTEAFF.

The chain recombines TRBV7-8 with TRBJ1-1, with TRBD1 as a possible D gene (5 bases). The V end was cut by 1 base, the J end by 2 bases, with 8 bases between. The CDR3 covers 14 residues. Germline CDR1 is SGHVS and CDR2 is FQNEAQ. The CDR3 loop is CASSLETGNTEAFF. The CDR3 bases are TGTGCCAGCAGCTTAGAAACAGGAAACACTGAAGCTTTCTTT.

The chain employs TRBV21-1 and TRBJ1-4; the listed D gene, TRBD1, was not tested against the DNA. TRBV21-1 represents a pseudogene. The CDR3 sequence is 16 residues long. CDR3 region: CASSKSYRRANEKLFF. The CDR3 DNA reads TGTGCCAGCAGCAAAAGCTACAGGCGAGCTAATGAAAAACTGTTTTTT.

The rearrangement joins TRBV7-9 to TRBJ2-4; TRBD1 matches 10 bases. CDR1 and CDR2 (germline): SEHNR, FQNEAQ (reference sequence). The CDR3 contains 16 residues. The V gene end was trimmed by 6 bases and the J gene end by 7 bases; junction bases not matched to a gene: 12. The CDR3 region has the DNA TGTGCCAGCAGTTCGACAGGGGGCAAGAGTGGTAACATTCAGTACTTC. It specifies CASSSTGGKSGNIQYF.

CDR3 sequence reads: CASSGPRGLAGVYEQYF. In DNA, the CDR3 is TGTGCCAGCAGTGGGCCCAGGGGACTAGCGGGGGTCTACGAGCAGTACTTC. The V and J genes are TRBV6-2 or TRBV6-3 and TRBJ2-7, with TRBD2 identical over 14 bases. Germline CDR1 MNHEY, CDR2 SVGEGT. V trimming: 5 bases; J trimming: 3 bases; junction bases outside the gene matches: 9. The CDR3 is 17 amino acids.

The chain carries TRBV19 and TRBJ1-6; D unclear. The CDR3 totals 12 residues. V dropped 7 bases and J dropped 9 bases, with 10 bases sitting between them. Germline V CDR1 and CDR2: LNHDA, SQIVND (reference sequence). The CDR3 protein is CASTNGASPLHF. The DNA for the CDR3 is TGTGCCAGTACAAACGGTGCTTCACCCCTCCACTTT.

CDR3 protein: CASRPDWGGPEAFF. The CDR3, as DNA: TGTGCCAGCAGACCGGATTGGGGGGGTCCTGAAGCTTTCTTT. The gene calls are TRBV11-2 and TRBJ1-1; D is possibly TRBD1 (5 bases). V lost 6 bases, J lost 6 bases, and 17 bases lay in between. The CDR3 consists of 14 residues. Per the germline V gene, CDR1 is SGHAT and CDR2 is FQNNGV.

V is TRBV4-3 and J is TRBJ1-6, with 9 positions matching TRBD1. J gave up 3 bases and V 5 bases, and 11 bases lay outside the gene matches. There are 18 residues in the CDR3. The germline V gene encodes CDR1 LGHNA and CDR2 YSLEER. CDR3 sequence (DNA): TGCGCCAGCAGCAAAGTCCCGACAGGGGGAGACTATAATTCACCCCTCCACTTT. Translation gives CASSKVPTGGDYNSPLHF.